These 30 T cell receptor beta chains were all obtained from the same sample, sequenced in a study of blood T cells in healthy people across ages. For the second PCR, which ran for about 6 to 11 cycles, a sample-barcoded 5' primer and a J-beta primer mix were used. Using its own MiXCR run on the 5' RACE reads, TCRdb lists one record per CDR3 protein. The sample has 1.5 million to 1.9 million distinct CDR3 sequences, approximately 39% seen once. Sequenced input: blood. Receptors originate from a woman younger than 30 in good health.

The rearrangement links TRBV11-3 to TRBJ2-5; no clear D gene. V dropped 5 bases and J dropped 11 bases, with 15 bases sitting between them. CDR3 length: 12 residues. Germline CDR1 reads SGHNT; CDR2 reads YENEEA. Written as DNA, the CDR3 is TGTGCCAGCAGCGGATTGAACAATGAGCAGTACTTC. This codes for CASSGLNNEQYF.

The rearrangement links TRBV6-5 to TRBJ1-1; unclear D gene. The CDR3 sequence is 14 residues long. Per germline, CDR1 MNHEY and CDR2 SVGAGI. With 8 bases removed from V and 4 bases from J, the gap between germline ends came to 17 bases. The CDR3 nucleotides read TGTGCCAGCCGGGGAGAGGCAGTGACCACTGAAGCTTTCTTT. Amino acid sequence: CASRGEAVTTEAFF.

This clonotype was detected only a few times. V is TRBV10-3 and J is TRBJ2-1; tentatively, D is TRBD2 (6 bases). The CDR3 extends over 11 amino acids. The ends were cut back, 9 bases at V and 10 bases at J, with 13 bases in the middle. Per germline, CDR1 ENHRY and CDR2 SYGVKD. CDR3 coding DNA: TGTGCCATAGAAACCCGGGGGGAGCAGTTCTTC. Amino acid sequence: CAIETRGEQFF.

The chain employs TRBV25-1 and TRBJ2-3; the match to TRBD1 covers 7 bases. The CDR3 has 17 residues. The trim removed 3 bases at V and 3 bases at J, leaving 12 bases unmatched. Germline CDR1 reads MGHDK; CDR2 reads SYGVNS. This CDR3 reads CASSDGQAPVGTDTQYF. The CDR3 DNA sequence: TGTGCCAGCAGTGACGGACAGGCTCCCGTAGGAACAGATACGCAGTATTTT. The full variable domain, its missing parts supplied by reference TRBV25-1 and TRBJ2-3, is EADIYQTPRYLVIGTGKKITLECSQTMGHDKMYWYQQDPGMELHLIHYSYGVNSTEKGDLSSESTVSRIRTEHFPLTLESARPSHTSQYLCASSDGQAPVGTDTQYFGPGTRLTVL.

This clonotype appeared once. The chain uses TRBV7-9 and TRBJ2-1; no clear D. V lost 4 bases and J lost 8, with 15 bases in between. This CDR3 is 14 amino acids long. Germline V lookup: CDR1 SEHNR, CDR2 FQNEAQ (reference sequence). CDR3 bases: TGTGCCAGCAGCTACCCGCCCGGGTGGGATGAGCAGTTCTTC. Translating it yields CASSYPPGWDEQFF.

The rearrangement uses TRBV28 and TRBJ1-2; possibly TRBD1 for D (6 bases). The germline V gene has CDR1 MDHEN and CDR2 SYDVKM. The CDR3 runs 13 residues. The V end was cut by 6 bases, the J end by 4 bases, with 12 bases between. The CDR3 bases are TGTGCCAGCAGGCCTCAGGGGAGCTATGGCTACACCTTC. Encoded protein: CASRPQGSYGYTF.

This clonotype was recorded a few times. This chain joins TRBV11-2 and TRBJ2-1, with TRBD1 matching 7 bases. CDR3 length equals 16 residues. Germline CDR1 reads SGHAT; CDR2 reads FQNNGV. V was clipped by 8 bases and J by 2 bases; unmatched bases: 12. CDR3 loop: CASGVGTGQTYNEQFF. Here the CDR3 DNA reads TGTGCCAGCGGAGTTGGAACGGGACAGACCTACAATGAGCAGTTCTTC.

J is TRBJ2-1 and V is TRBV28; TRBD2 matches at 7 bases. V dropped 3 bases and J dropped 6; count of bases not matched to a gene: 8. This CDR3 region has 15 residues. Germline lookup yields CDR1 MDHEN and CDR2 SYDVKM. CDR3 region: CASSLALAEINEQFF. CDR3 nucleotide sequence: TGTGCCAGCAGTTTGGCCCTAGCGGAGATCAATGAGCAGTTCTTC. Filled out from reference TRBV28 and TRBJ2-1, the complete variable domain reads DVKVTQSSRYLVKRTGEKVFLECVQDMDHENMFWYRQDPGLGLRLIYFSYDVKMKEKGDIPEGYSVSREKKERFSLILESASTNQTSMYLCASSLALAEINEQFFGPGTRLTVL.

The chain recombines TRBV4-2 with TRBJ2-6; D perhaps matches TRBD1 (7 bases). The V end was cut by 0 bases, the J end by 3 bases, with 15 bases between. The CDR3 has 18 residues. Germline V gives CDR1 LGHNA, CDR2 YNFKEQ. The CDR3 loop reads CASSQDGGGYGGANVLTF. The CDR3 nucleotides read TGTGCCAGCAGCCAAGACGGAGGGGGCTACGGTGGGGCCAACGTCCTGACTTTC.

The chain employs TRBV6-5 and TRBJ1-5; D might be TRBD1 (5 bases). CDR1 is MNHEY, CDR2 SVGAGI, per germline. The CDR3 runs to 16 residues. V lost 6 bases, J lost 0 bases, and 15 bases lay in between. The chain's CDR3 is CASRGDRGNSNQPQHF. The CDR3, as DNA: TGTGCCAGCAGGGGGGACCGAGGAAATAGCAATCAGCCCCAGCATTTT.

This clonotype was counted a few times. The chain's CDR3 is CASSSPLRNANTEAFF. The CDR3 region has the DNA TGTGCCAGCAGCTCCCCGCTTAGGAATGCGAACACTGAAGCTTTCTTT. The V gene is TRBV6-6, the J gene TRBJ1-1; D uncertain. The CDR3 runs 16 residues. V lost 6 bases, J lost 1 base, and 18 bases lay in between. CDR1 and CDR2 (germline): MNHNY, SVGAGI (reference sequence).

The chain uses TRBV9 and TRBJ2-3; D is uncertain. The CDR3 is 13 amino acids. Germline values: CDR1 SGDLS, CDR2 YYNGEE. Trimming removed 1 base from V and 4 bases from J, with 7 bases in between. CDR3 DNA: TGTGCCAGCAGCGTACCACCCGCAGATACGCAGTATTTT. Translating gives CASSVPPADTQYF. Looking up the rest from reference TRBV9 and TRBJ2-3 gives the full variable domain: DSGVTQTPKHLITATGQRVTLRCSPRSGDLSVYWYQQSLDQGLQFLIQYYNGEERAKGNILERFSAQQFPDLHSELNLSSLELGDSALYFCASSVPPADTQYFGPGTRLTVL.

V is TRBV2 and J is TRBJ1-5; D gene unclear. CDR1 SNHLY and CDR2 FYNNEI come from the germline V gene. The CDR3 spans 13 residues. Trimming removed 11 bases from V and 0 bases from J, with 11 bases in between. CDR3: CACARNSNQPQHF. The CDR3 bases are TGTGCCTGTGCAAGGAATAGCAATCAGCCCCAGCATTTT.

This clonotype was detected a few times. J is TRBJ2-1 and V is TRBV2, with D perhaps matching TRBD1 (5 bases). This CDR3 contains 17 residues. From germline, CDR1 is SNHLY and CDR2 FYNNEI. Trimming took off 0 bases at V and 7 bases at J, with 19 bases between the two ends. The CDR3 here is CASSEALQGTFGNEQFF. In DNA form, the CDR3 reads TGTGCCAGCAGTGAAGCGCTTCAGGGAACCTTTGGGAATGAGCAGTTCTTC.

The DNA for the CDR3 is TGTGCCATCCGGGCATCGAACACTGAAGCTTTCTTT. Translated, it gives CAIRASNTEAFF. The V and J genes are TRBV10-3 and TRBJ1-1; D is unclear. The germline gives CDR1 ENHRY, CDR2 SYGVKD. V gave up 8 bases and J gave up 1 base, with 8 bases separating them. The CDR3 has 12 amino acids.

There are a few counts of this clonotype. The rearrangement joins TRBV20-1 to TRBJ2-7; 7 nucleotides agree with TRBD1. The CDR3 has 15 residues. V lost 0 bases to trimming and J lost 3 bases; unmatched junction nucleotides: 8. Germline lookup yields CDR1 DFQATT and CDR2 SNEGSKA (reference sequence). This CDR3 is CSAREARGNYYEQYF. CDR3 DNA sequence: TGCAGTGCTAGAGAAGCCAGGGGGAACTACTACGAGCAGTACTTC.

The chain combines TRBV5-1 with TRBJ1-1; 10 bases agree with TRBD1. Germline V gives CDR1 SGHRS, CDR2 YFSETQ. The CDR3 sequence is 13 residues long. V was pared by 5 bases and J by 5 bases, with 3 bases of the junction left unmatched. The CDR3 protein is CASSGTGVTEAFF. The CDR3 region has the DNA TGCGCCAGCAGTGGGACAGGGGTAACTGAAGCTTTCTTT.

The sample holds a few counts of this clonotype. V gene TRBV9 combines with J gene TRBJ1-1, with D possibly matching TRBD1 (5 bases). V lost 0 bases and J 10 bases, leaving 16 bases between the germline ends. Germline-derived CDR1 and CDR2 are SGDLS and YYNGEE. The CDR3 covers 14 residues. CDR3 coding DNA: TGTGCCAGCAGCGTAGAGGCAGGGCCGGTGGGAGCTTTCTTT. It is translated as CASSVEAGPVGAFF.

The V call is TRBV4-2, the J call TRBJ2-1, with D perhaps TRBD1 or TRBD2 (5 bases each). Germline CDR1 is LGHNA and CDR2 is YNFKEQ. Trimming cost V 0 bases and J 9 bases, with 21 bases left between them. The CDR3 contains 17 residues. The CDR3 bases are TGTGCCAGCAGCCAAGATCTTTGGTCCCAGGGAGAGGGTGAGCAGTTCTTC. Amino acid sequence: CASSQDLWSQGEGEQFF.

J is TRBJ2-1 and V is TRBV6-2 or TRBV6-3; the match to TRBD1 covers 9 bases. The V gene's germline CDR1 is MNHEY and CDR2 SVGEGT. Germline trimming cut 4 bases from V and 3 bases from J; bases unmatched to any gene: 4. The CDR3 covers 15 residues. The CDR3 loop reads CASSSGTGYYNEQFF. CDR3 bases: TGTGCCAGCAGTTCAGGGACAGGGTACTACAATGAGCAGTTCTTC.

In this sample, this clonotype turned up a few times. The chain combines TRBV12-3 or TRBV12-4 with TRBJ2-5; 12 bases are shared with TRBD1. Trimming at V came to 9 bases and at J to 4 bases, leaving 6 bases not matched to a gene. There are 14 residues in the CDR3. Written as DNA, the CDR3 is TGTGCCAGTCGGGACAGGGGGCGCGGAGAGACCCAGTACTTC. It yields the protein CASRDRGRGETQYF.

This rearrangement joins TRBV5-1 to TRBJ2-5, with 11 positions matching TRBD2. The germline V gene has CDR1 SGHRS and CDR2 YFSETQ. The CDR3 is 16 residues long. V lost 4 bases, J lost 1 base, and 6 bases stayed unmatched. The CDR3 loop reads CASSKGLAGGQETQYF. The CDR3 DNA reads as TGCGCCAGCAGCAAAGGACTAGCGGGTGGCCAAGAGACCCAGTACTTC.

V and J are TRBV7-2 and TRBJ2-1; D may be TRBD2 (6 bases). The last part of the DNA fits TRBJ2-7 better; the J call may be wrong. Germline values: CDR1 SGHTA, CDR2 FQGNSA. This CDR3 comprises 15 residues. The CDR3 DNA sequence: TGTGCCAGCAGAAGTCAGGGAGGCTCCTACAATGAGCAGTACTTC. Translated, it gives CASRSQGGSYNEQYF.

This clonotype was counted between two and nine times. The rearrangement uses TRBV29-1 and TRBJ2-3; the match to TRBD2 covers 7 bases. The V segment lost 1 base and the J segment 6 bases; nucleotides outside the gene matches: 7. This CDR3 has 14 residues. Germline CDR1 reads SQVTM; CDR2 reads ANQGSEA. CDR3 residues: CSVEGAGVQDTQYF. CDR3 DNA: TGCAGCGTTGAAGGGGCGGGAGTGCAGGATACGCAGTATTTT.

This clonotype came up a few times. CDR3 bases: TGTGCCAGCAGGCCTGCTACAGGGAACTATGGCTACACCTTC. Residues: CASRPATGNYGYTF. This chain uses TRBV2 with TRBJ1-2; D is perhaps TRBD1 (6 bases). The CDR3 has 14 amino acids. From germline, CDR1 is SNHLY and CDR2 FYNNEI. V shed 6 bases and J shed 2 bases, with 13 bases lying between them.

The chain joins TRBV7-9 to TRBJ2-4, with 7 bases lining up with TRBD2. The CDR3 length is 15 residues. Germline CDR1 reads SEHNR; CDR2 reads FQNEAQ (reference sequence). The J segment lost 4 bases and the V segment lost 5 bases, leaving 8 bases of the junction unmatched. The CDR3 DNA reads TGTGCCAGCAGCCCTGGACTAGAGGTTAAAAACATTCAGTACTTC. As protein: CASSPGLEVKNIQYF. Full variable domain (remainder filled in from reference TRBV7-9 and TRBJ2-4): DTGVSQNPRHKITKRGQNVTFRCDPISEHNRLYWYRQTLGQGPEFLTYFQNEAQLEKSRLLSDRFSAERPKGSFSTLEIQRTEQGDSAMYLCASSPGLEVKNIQYFGAGTRLSVL.

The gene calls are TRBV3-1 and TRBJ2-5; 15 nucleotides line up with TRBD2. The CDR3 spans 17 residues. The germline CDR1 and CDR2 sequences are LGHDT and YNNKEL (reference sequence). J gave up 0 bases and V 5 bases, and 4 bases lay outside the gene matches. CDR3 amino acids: CASSGTSGGLYQETQYF. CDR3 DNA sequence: TGTGCCAGCAGCGGGACTAGCGGGGGGTTATACCAAGAGACCCAGTACTTC.

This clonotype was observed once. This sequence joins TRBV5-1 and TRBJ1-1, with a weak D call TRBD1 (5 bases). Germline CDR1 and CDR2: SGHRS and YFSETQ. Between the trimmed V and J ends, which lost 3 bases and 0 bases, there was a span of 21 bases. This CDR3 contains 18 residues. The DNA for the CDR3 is TGCGCCAGCAGCTCGCCGAGGGGAGGAGGGGTACTGAACACTGAAGCTTTCTTT. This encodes CASSSPRGGGVLNTEAFF.

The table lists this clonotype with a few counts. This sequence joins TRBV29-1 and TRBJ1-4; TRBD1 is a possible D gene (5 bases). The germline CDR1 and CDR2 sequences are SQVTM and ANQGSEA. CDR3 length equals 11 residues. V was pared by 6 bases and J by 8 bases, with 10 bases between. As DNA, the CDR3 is TGCAGCGTCAGGGTTCGGGAAAAACTGTTTTTT. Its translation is CSVRVREKLFF.

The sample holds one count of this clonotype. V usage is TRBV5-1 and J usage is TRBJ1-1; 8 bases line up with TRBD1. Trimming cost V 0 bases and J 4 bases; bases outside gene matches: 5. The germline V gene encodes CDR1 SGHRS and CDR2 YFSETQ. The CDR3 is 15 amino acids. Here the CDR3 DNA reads TGCGCCAGCAGCTTGGGGTTTGGGACAGGCACTGAAGCTTTCTTT. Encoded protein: CASSLGFGTGTEAFF.